This T cell receptor beta chain was identified during a study of blood T cell repertoires in COVID-19. At the level of the study: The United States, Italy and Spain provided the acute and convalescent COVID-19 samples.

V shed 4 bases and J shed 8 bases, with 20 bases lying between them. This CDR3 has 15 amino acids. CDR1 SGHTA and CDR2 FQGNSA come from the germline V gene. In the original processing: Counts of nucleated cells, estimated from reference gene primer amplification, were obtained. The protocol was immunoSEQ multiplex PCR, while the TCRdb copy is restricted to in-frame clones and leaves out a portion. That table gives V, J and clone size, and the DNA gave D and trimming. In the table there are about 270,000 clones, around 90% of which are singletons. The source material was PBMCs or T cells enriched from blood (not recorded which). The TCR was taken from a woman aged 55-75 years in a cohort exposed to, infected with or recovered from COVID-19 (not recorded which). The rearrangement uses TRBV7-2 and TRBJ1-2; D may be TRBD1 (6 bases). The CDR3 DNA sequence: TGTGCCAGCAGCTCAAGAATATCAGGGGATCAAGGCTACACCTTC. This sequence encodes CASSSRISGDQGYTF.